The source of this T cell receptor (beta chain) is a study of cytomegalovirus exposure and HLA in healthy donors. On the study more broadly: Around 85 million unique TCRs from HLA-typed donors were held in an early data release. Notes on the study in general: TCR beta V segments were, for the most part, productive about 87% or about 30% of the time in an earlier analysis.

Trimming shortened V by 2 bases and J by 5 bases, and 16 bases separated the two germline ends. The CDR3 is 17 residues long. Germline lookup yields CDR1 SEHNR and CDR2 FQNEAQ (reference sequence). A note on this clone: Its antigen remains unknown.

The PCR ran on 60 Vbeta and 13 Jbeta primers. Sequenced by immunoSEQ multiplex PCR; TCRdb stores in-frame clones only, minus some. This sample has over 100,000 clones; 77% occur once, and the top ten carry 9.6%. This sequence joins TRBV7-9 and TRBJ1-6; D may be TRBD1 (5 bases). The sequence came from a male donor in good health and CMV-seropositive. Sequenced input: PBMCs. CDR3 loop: CASSLTSGPNDNSPLHF. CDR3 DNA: TGTGCCAGCAGCTTAACGTCAGGGCCCAATGATAATTCACCCCTCCACTTT. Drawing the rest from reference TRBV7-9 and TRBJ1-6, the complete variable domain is DTGVSQNPRHKITKRGQNVTFRCDPISEHNRLYWYRQTLGQGPEFLTYFQNEAQLEKSRLLSDRFSAERPKGSFSTLEIQRTEQGDSAMYLCASSLTSGPNDNSPLHFGNGTRLTVT.